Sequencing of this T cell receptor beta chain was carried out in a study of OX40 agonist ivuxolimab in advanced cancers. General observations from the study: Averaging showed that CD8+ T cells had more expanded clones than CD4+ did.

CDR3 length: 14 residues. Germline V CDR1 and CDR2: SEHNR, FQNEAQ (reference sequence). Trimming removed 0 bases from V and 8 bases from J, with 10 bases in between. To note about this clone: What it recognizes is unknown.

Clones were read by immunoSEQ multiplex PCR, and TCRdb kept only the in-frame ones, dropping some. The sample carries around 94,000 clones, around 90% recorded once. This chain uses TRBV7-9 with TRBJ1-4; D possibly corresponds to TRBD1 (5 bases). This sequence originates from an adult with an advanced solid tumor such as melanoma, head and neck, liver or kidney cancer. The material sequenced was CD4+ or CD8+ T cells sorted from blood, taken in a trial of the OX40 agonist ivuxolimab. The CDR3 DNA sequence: TGTGCCAGCAGCTTAGCGGCGAGGGACGAAAAACTGTTTTTT. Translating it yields CASSLAARDEKLFF.